This T cell receptor beta chain was recovered during a study of patients and donors after allogeneic stem cell transplantation. In its sample, this clonotype was seen a few times. TCRdb redid the calling of the RT-PCR reads with MiXCR, one entry per CDR3 protein. The data show about 16,000 distinct CDR3 sequences, 25% to 30% seen once. Germline V CDR1 and CDR2: SGHRS, YFSETQ. CDR3 size: 14 residues. The V end was cut by 0 bases, the J end by 1 base, with 7 bases between. Sequencing was done on a sample of blood, either unsorted or a sorted T cell fraction (not recorded which). V gene TRBV5-1 combines with J gene TRBJ2-5; D remains unclear. The origin of this receptor is a human donor who was either an allogeneic HSCT recipient or a stem cell or donor lymphocyte infusion donor (not recorded which). It is not recorded whose cells these are; they may come from a transplant donor. CDR3 protein: CASSLAPSQETQYF. DNA of the CDR3: TGCGCCAGCAGCTTGGCTCCCTCCCAAGAGACCCAGTACTTC.